The entry that follows covers one TCR beta chain sequence. Antigen: not known. The sample belongs to a study of T cells in Graves' hyperthyroidism and ophthalmopathy. Looking at the study overall: Prior to any treatment, at the point of initial diagnosis, peripheral blood was collected.

Amplified regions were TCR beta CDR3 sequences from RNA transcripts. First-round RT-PCR with HTBI primers amplified the TCR CDR3 region. TCRdb passed the multiplex PCR reads through MiXCR, listing each CDR3 protein once. Altogether 600,000 or so distinct CDR3 sequences are present, approximately 15% being singletons, with the ten largest covering roughly 7.1%. Study findings and constraints: Blood held most thyroid clonotypes expanded above 0.001 frequency.

The study based diagnoses on clinical symptoms, serum thyroxine and TRAb, thyroid ultrasound and orbital computed tomography. Extraction of PBMCs used around 9.6 ml of fresh peripheral blood. The V gene's germline CDR1 is SEHNR and CDR2 FQNEAQ (reference sequence). V shed 4 bases and J 3 bases; nucleotides not matched to a gene: 10. CDR3 length equals 16 residues. Material for sequencing was blood. The clonotype comes from a woman younger than 30 with Graves' ophthalmopathy. This chain links TRBV7-9 with TRBJ2-7; 9 bases are shared with TRBD1. The CDR3 DNA reads as TGTGCCAGCAGCTCTCGACAGGGGGTAAAAGTCTACGAGCAGTACTTC. Translated: CASSSRQGVKVYEQYF.